A single T cell receptor beta chain is shown here with its context. The antigen remains undetermined. It was 5'RACE with constant-segment primers that produced the TCR alpha and TCR beta cDNA libraries, which carried sample barcodes and UMIs. One entry per CDR3 protein results from TCRdb running MiXCR on the 5' RACE reads. Here the sample spans fewer than 600,000 distinct CDR3 sequences, roughly 22% being singletons. This entry belongs to a study of T-cell memory formation after mild COVID-19. Study outcomes and limitations: Clones contracting day 15 to 85 were balanced CD4/CD8; later expanders leaned CD4+. Largely, contracting CD4+ clones fell within CM and EM, and contracting CD8+ clones within EMRA. Several responding clones turned up in pre-infection memory, indicating that cross-reactive memory may have taken part.

The CDR3 loop spans 16 amino acids. Germline CDR1 reads MNHEY; CDR2 reads SVGAGI. The V gene end was trimmed by 6 bases and the J gene end by 9 bases; junction bases not matched to a gene: 9. This sequence joins TRBV6-5 and TRBJ2-3, with 16 bases aligning to TRBD2. The clonotype originates from an adult woman who had mild COVID-19 (a few samples of this study predate the infection). Cell type and time point are not known. Sequencing was done on a sample of PBMCs or a T cell subset sorted from them (not recorded which). The CDR3 DNA sequence: TGTGCCAGCAGCCTCGGGACTAGCGGGGGGGCCAGGACGCAGTATTTT. It specifies CASSLGTSGGARTQYF.